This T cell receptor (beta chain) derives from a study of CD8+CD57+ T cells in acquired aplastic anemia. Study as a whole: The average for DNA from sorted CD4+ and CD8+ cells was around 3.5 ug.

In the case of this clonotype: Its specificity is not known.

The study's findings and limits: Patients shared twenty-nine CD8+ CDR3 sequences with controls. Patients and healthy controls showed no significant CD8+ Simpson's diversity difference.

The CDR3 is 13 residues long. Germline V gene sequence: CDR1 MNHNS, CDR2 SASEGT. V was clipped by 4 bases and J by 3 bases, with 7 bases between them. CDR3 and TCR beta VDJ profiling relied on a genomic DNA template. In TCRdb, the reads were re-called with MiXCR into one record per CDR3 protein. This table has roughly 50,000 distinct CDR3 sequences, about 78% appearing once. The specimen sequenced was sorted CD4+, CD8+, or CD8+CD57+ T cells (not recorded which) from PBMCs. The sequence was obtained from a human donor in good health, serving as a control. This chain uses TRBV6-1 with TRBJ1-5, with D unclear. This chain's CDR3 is CASSAGINQPQHF. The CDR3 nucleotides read TGTGCCAGCAGTGCTGGGATCAATCAGCCCCAGCATTTT.